What follows is one T cell receptor (beta chain) and its context. The germline CDR1 and CDR2 sequences are SGHRS and YFSETQ. J lost 1 base, V lost 3 bases, and 10 bases had no gene match. There are 17 residues in the CDR3. This record comes from a study of T cell responses to AZD1222 COVID-19 vaccine. The table came from immunoSEQ multiplex PCR; TCRdb's copy has only in-frame clones and leaves some out. The data hold about 150,000 clones, with about 90% observed a single time. The sequence came from an adult who received the AZD1222 COVID-19 vaccine. This chain uses TRBV5-1 with TRBJ2-3; 8 bases line up with TRBD2. Sample: peripheral blood, taken 28 days after the second AZD1222 dose. CDR3 region: CASSSLLVSGGTDTQYF. The DNA for the CDR3 is TGCGCCAGCAGCTCTCTATTAGTTAGCGGGGGCACAGATACGCAGTATTTT.